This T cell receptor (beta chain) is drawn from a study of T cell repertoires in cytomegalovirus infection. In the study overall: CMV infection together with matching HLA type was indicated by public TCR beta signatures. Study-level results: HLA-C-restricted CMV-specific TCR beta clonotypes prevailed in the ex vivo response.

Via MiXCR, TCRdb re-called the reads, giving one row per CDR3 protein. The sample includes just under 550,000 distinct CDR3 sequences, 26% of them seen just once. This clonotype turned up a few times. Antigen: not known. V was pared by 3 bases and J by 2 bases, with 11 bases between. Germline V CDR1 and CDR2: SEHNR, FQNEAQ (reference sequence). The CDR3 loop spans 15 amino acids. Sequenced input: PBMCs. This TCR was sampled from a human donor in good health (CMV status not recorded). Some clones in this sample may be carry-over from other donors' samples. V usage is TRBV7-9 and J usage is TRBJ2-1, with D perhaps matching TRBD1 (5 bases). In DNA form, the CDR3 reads TGTGCCAGCAGCTTCCCTGGGGCCGCCTACAATGAGCAGTTCTTC. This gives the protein CASSFPGAAYNEQFF.